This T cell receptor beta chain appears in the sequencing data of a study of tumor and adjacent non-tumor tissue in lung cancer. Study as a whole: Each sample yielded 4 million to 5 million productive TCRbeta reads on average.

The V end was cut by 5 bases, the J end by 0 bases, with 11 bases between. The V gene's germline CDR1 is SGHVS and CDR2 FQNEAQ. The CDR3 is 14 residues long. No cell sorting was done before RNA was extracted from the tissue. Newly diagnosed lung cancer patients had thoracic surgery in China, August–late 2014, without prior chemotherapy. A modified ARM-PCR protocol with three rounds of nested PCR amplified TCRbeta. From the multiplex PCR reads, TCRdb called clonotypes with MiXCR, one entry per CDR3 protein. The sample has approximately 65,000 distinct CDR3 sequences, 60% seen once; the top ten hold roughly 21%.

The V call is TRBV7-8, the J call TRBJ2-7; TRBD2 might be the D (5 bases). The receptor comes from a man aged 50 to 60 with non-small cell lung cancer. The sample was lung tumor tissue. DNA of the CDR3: TGTGCCAGCAGCCCACGTGAGGGCTCCTACGAGCAGTACTTC. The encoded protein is CASSPREGSYEQYF.